This T cell receptor (beta chain) was found in a study of patients and donors after allogeneic stem cell transplantation (dated by TCRdb to the early 2020s). The method was RT-PCR. Sequencing was performed on a NextSeq 550. The public reads were quality trimmed at Q25 with fastp and then assembled into clones with MiXCR by TCRdb, keeping productive beta chains. Duplicate CDR3 protein sequences are folded into a single record with the most common DNA and genes. The sample data list hundreds of thousands of distinct CDR3 sequences, and approximately 16% of these were observed just once. The ten largest account for 7.2% of the sample. Only a few counts were recorded for this clonotype. This receptor's antigen is unknown. No qualities accompany the bases; no much larger clone lies one base away. Taken from the germline V gene, the CDR1 and CDR2 loops are SGHRS and YFSETQ. From the cysteine up to the phenylalanine, the CDR3 has a length of 14 residues. Only the CDR3 portion is preserved as DNA: 42 bases, with reading frame beginning at the first base. Compared with germline, V lacks 1 base and J lacks 8 bases; bases without a gene match: 3.

This clonotype was sampled from a human donor who was either an allogeneic HSCT recipient or a stem cell or donor lymphocyte infusion donor (not recorded which). It is not recorded whose cells these are; they may come from a transplant donor. The chain is encoded by TRBV5-1 joined to TRBJ1-6; TRBD1 lines up with 7 middle nucleotides. The source material was blood, either unsorted or a sorted T cell fraction (not recorded which). The CDR3 is CASSLHRGDSPLHF. The DNA sequence is given as TGCGCCAGCAGCTTGCACAGGGGTGATTCACCCCTCCACTTT.